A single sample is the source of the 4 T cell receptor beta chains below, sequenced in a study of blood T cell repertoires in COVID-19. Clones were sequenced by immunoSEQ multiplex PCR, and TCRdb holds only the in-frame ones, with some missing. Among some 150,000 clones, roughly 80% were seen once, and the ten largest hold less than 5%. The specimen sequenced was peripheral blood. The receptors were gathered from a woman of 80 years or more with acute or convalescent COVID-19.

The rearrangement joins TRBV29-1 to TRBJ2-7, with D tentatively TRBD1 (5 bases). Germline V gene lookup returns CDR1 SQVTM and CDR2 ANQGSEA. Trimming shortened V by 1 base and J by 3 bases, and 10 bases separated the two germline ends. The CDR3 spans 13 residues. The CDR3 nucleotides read TGCAGCGTTGAAGGGGGCGATTTCTACGAGCAGTACTTC. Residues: CSVEGGDFYEQYF.

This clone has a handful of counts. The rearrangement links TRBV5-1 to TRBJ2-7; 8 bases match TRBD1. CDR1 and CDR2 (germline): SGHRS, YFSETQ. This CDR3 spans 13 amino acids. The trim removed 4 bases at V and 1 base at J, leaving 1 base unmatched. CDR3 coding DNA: TGCGCCAGCAGCGGACAGGGTTCCTACGAGCAGTACTTC. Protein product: CASSGQGSYEQYF.

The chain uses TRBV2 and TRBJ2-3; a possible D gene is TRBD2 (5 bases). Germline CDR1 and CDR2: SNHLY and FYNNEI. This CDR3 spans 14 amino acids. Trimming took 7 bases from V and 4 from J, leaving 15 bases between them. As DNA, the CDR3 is TGTGCCAGCAATTTAGCGCCCCTCTCAGATACGCAGTATTTT. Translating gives CASNLAPLSDTQYF.

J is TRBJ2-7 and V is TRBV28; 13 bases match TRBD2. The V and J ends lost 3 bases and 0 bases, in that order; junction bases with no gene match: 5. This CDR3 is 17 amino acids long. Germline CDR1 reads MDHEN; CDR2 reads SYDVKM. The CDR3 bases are TGTGCCAGCAGTTTTAGGGGACTAGCGGGAATCTCCTACGAGCAGTACTTC. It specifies CASSFRGLAGISYEQYF.